This entry concerns a single T cell receptor (beta chain). Antigen unknown. CDR1 and CDR2 (germline): MNHNS, SASEGT. The CDR3 consists of 12 residues. Trimming stripped 7 bases from V and 7 bases from J, with 10 bases between. A quantitative 5'-RACE method, one with molecular barcodes, was used to make TCR beta libraries. One entry per CDR3 protein, called by TCRdb with MiXCR from the 5' RACE reads. The sample carries 300,000 to 400,000 distinct CDR3 sequences, approximately 20% recorded once. This record belongs to a study of CD8 T cells in ankylosing spondylitis. General study findings and limits: Enrichment of disease-linked clones was reportedly significant in matched ankylosing spondylitis synovial fluid. A TCR beta motif of 8 or 9 highly homologous variants appeared characteristic of ankylosing spondylitis blood. In the blood and synovial fluid of reactive arthritis, some motif variants had been previously reported. Relatively scarce in peripheral blood, disease-linked clones were CD8+.

The sequenced sample was blood, either unsorted or a sorted T cell fraction (not recorded which). This TCR derives from a male donor with ankylosing spondylitis. The chain employs TRBV6-1 and TRBJ2-2, with a weak D call TRBD1 (6 bases). CDR3 nucleotide sequence: TGTGCCAGCAAGAAGGGGGACGGGGAGCTGTTTTTT. It codes for CASKKGDGELFF.